Listed here are 2 T cell receptor beta chains from one sample, sequenced in a study of blood T cell repertoires in COVID-19. The data were produced by immunoSEQ multiplex PCR, yet TCRdb's version contains in-frame clones alone and is incomplete. The sample lists fewer than 300,000 clones; more than 70% were seen once. The material sequenced was peripheral blood. Every receptor here comes from a woman aged 40 to 49 who had recovered from COVID-19.

The chain recombines TRBV16 with TRBJ1-5, with D perhaps matching TRBD1 (6 bases). The CDR3 runs 14 residues. Trimming took 1 base from V and 7 from J, leaving 11 bases between them. Germline values: CDR1 KGHSY, CDR2 FQNENV. The CDR3 nucleotides read TGTGCCAGCAGCCAATACAGGGAGAGGCAGCCCCAGCATTTT. It specifies CASSQYRERQPQHF.

Regarding this clone: One end of the junction does not line up with germline, which may come from a read error. V is TRBV30 and J is TRBJ1-1; perhaps TRBD1 as D (5 bases). Germline assignment: CDR1 GTSNPN and CDR2 SVGIG (reference sequence). The CDR3 covers 12 residues. CDR3 in DNA: TGTCCCCGGGGGAACTTGAACTCTGAAGCTTTCTTT. Protein product: CPRGNLNSEAFF. The full variable domain, with the rest looked up from reference TRBV30 and TRBJ1-1, is SQTIHQWPATLVQPVGSPLSLECTVEGTSNPNLYWYRQAAGRGLQLLFYSVGIGQISSEVPQNLSASRPQDRQFILSSKKLLLSDSGFYLCPRGNLNSEAFFGQGTRLTVV.